This TCR beta chain appears in the sequencing data of a study of T cell responses to AZD1222 COVID-19 vaccine. Whole-study findings and limits: Spike was spanned by vaccine-associated CD4 TCRs, with dominance at 160-218 and 743-854. Increased Spike-specific TCR breadth and depth were observed after two AZD1222 doses. Baseline seropositivity characterized only a handful of AZD1222 recipients. Donor demographics were predominantly white British with a female majority; clonal diversity may be underestimated.

Worth noting for this clone: Its antigen remains unidentified.

TCRdb keeps only in-frame clones here, not all; method: immunoSEQ multiplex PCR. This table has approximately 92,000 clones, 87% appearing once. Trimming shortened V by 5 bases and J by 11 bases, and 18 bases separated the two germline ends. This CDR3 comprises 13 residues. Germline CDR1 reads SNHLY; CDR2 reads FYNNEI. The TCR comes from an adult in good health. This chain joins TRBV2 and TRBJ1-2; D may be TRBD1 (6 bases). This specimen was peripheral blood, taken on day 0 of AZD1222 vaccination. In DNA form, the CDR3 reads TGTGCCAGCAGTACGGCGGCAGGGGTAAAATACACCTTC. Encoded protein: CASSTAAGVKYTF.